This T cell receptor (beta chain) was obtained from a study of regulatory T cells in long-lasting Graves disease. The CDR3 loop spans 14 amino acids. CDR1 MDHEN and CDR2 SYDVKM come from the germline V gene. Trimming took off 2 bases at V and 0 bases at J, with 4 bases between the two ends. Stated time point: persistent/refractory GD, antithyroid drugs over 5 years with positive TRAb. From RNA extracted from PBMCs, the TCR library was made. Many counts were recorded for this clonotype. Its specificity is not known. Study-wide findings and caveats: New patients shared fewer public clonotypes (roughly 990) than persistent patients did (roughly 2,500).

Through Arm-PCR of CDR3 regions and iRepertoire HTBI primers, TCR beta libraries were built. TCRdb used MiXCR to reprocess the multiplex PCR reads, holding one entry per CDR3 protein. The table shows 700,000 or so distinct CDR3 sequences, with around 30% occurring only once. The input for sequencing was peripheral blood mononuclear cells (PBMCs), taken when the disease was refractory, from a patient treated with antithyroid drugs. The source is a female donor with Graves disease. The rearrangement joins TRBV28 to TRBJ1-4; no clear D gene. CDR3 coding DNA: TGTGCCAGCAGTTTACTAGCAACTAATGAAAAACTGTTTTTT. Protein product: CASSLLATNEKLFF.